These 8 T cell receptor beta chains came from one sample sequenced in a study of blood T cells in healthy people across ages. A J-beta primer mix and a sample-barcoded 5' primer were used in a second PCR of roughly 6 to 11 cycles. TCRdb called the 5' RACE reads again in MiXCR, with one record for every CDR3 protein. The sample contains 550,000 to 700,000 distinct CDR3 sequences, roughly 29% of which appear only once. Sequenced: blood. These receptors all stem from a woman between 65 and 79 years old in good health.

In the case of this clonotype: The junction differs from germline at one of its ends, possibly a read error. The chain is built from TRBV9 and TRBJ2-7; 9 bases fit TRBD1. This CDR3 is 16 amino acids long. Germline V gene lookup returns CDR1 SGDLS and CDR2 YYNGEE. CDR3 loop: CASSVGTTGGFYERYF. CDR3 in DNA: TGTGCCAGCAGCGTAGGAACCACAGGGGGCTTCTACGAGCGGTACTTC.

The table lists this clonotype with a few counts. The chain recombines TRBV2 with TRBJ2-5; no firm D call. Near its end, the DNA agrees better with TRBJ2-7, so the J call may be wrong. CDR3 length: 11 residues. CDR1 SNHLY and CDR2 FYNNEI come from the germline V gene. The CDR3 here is CASSHPYEQYF. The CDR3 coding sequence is TGTGCCAGCAGTCATCCGTACGAGCAGTACTTC.

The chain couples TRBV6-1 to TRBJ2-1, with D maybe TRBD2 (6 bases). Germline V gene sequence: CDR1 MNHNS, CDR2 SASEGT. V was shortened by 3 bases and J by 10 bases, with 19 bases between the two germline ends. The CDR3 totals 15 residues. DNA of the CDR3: TGTGCCAGCAGTGAGGGGGGAACCCTAGCCGTGGAGCAGTTCTTC. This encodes CASSEGGTLAVEQFF.

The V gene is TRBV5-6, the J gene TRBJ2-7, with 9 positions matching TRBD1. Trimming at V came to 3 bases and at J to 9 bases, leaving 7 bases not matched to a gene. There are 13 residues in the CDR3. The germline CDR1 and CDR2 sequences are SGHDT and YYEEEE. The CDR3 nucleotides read TGTGCCAGCAGCTCCGGGACAGGGATGCGGCAGTACTTC. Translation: CASSSGTGMRQYF.

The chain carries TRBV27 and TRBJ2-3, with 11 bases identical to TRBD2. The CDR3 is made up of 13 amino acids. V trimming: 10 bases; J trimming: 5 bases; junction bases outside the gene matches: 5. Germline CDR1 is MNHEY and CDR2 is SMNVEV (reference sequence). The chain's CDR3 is CATSGTSGDTQYF. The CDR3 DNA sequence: TGTGCCACCTCCGGGACTAGCGGAGATACGCAGTATTTT.

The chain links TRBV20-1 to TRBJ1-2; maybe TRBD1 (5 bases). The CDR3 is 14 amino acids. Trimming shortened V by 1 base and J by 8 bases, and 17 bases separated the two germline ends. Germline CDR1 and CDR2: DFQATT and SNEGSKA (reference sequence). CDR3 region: CSARGNGAVGGYTF. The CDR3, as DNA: TGCAGTGCTAGAGGGAATGGGGCTGTGGGGGGCTACACCTTC.

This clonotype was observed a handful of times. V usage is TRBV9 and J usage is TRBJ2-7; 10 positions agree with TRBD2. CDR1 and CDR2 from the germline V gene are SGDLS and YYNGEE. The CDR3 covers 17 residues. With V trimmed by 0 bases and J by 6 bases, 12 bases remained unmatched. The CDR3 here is CASSVGLAGAEESEQYF. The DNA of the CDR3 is TGTGCCAGCAGCGTAGGGCTAGCGGGGGCAGAAGAAAGCGAGCAGTACTTC.

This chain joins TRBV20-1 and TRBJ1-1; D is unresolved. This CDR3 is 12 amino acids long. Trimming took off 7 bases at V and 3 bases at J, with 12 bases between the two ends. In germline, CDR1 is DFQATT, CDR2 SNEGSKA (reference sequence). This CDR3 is CSVQPGYTEAFF. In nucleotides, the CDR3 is TGCAGTGTCCAACCCGGGTACACTGAAGCTTTCTTT.